A single sample gave rise to the 19 T cell receptor beta chains below, sequenced in a study of T cell repertoires in cytomegalovirus infection. Each CDR3 protein is one row after TCRdb ran MiXCR on the reads. The sample contains fewer than 200,000 distinct CDR3 sequences, roughly 20% of which appear only once. Sample: PBMCs. Every receptor here comes from a human donor in good health (CMV status not recorded). Some clones in this sample may be carry-over from other donors' samples.

The V gene is TRBV28, the J gene TRBJ1-2, with D perhaps TRBD1 (6 bases). CDR3 length equals 14 residues. CDR1 and CDR2 (germline): MDHEN, SYDVKM. Trimming pared 7 bases from V and 5 bases from J, leaving 17 bases between. The CDR3 region is CASNNRVGFYGYTF. CDR3 DNA: TGTGCCAGCAACAACAGGGTGGGATTTTATGGCTACACCTTC.

The chain links TRBV6-5 to TRBJ1-5; no definite D call. V lost 9 bases and J 1 base, leaving 16 bases between the germline ends. The V gene's germline CDR1 is MNHEY and CDR2 SVGAGI. The CDR3 is 15 amino acids. The CDR3 is CASSTLSGSNQPQHF. CDR3 DNA: TGTGCCAGTTCGACTCTCAGTGGGAGCAATCAGCCCCAGCATTTT.

This chain uses TRBV11-3 with TRBJ2-3, with 7 nucleotides matching TRBD1. Germline-derived CDR1 and CDR2 are SGHNT and YENEEA. V trimming: 0 bases; J trimming: 1 base; junction bases outside the gene matches: 1. The CDR3 length is 15 residues. The CDR3 loop reads CASSLEGTGTDTQYF. The DNA of the CDR3 is TGTGCCAGCAGCTTAGAGGGGACAGGCACAGATACGCAGTATTTT. The full variable domain, in which reference TRBV11-3 and TRBJ2-3 provide the parts outside the CDR3, is EAGVVQSPRYKIIEKKQPVAFWCNPISGHNTLYWYLQNLGQGPELLIRYENEEAVDDSQLPKDRFSAERLKGVDSTLKIQPAELGDSAVYLCASSLEGTGTDTQYFGPGTRLTVL.

This clonotype has a handful of counts. This sequence joins TRBV14 and TRBJ2-1; D is unresolved. The ends were cut back, 4 bases at V and 4 bases at J, with 5 bases in the middle. The CDR3 loop spans 12 amino acids. Germline assignment: CDR1 SGHDN and CDR2 FVKESK. CDR3 residues: CASSRAYNEQFF. Here the CDR3 DNA reads TGTGCCAGCAGCCGGGCGTACAATGAGCAGTTCTTC.

Note on this clonotype: Possible read error: a much larger clone is one base away. The V gene is TRBV7-2, the J gene TRBJ2-2; D possibly corresponds to TRBD2 (6 bases). Per the germline V gene, CDR1 is SGHTA and CDR2 is FQGNSA. The CDR3 totals 15 residues. V lost 5 bases and J lost 7, with 17 bases in between. CDR3 residues: CASSPGLTMHGELFF. CDR3 DNA sequence: TGTGCCAGCAGCCCAGGACTAACGATGCACGGGGAGCTGTTTTTT. Variable domain in full (rest from reference TRBV7-2 and TRBJ2-2): GAGVSQSPSNKVTEKGKDVELRCDPISGHTALYWYRQSLGQGLEFLIYFQGNSAPDKSGLPSDRFSAERTGGSVSTLTIQRTQQEDSAVYLCASSPGLTMHGELFFGEGSRLTVL.

The sample holds a few counts of this clonotype. V usage is TRBV5-5 and J usage is TRBJ2-4; D perhaps matches TRBD1 (6 bases). Germline loops: CDR1 SGHKS, CDR2 YYEKEE (reference sequence). There are 14 residues in the CDR3. Trimming stripped 4 bases from V and 5 bases from J, with 13 bases between. The CDR3 sequence is CASSVPGTQNIQYF. CDR3 sequence (DNA): TGTGCCAGCAGCGTACCCGGGACACAAAACATTCAGTACTTC.

CDR3 sequence reads: CATSAWASGRETQYF. The CDR3, as DNA: TGTGCCACCAGTGCGTGGGCTAGCGGGAGAGAGACCCAGTACTTC. The chain carries TRBV24-1 and TRBJ2-5; TRBD2 agrees at 10 bases. This CDR3 contains 15 residues. In germline, CDR1 is KGHDR, CDR2 SFDVKD. V shed 5 bases, J shed 4 bases, and the junction held 6 bases outside the gene matches.

With respect to this clonotype: Given a much more abundant clone one base away, this may be a read error. The CDR3 here is CTSRESWAGAGELFF. The DNA of the CDR3 is TGTACCAGCAGGGAAAGCTGGGCAGGGGCCGGGGAGCTGTTTTTT. The chain employs TRBV6-2 or TRBV6-3 and TRBJ2-2; possibly TRBD1 for D (6 bases). This CDR3 region has 15 residues. Germline V CDR1 and CDR2: MNHEY, SVGEGT.

In this sample, this clonotype turned up many times. This chain joins TRBV11-2 and TRBJ2-1; D might be TRBD2 (5 bases). The V end lost 2 bases, the J end lost 7 bases, and 12 bases lay between the germline ends. The CDR3 spans 14 residues. The germline CDR1 and CDR2 sequences are SGHAT and FQNNGV. The CDR3: CASSLWSGENEQFF. The DNA for the CDR3 is TGTGCCAGCAGCTTATGGAGCGGAGAAAATGAGCAGTTCTTC.

This clonotype is categorized as medium-sized (0.01 to 0.1%). The chain joins TRBV7-8 to TRBJ2-2, with TRBD2 identical over 12 bases. The CDR3 runs to 17 residues. V was clipped by 1 base and J by 4 bases; unmatched bases: 4. The germline gives CDR1 SGHVS, CDR2 FQNEAQ. CDR3 nucleotides: TGTGCCAGCAGCTTAGTTGTACTAGCGGGGGGCACCGGGGAGCTGTTTTTT. Its protein is CASSLVVLAGGTGELFF.

This clonotype was detected many times. The chain couples TRBV7-9 to TRBJ1-4; maybe TRBD1 (5 bases). CDR1 and CDR2 (germline): SEHNR, FQNEAQ (reference sequence). Trimming took 3 bases from V and 0 from J, leaving 17 bases between them. The CDR3 length is 18 residues. CDR3 in amino acids: CASSFGDRILATNEKLFF. The CDR3 DNA sequence: TGTGCCAGCAGCTTCGGGGACCGCATCCTTGCAACTAATGAAAAACTGTTTTTT.

This chain links TRBV11-2 with TRBJ2-2, with D maybe TRBD2 (5 bases). The CDR3 extends over 16 amino acids. In germline, CDR1 is SGHAT, CDR2 FQNNGV. V was cut by 4 bases and J by 0 bases, with 12 bases left in between. The CDR3 sequence is CASSWTVGANTGELFF. The CDR3 DNA sequence: TGTGCCAGCAGCTGGACGGTCGGGGCGAACACCGGGGAGCTGTTTTTT. Combining the CDR3 with reference TRBV11-2 and TRBJ2-2 gives the whole variable domain EAGVAQSPRYKIIEKRQSVAFWCNPISGHATLYWYQQILGQGPKLLIQFQNNGVVDDSQLPKDRFSAERLKGVDSTLKIQPAKLEDSAVYLCASSWTVGANTGELFFGEGSRLTVL.

Worth noting for this clonotype: A much larger clone lies one base from this, so it may be a read error. This chain uses TRBV7-6 with TRBJ2-3; tentatively, D is TRBD2 (5 bases). Per germline, CDR1 SGHVS and CDR2 FNYEAQ. The CDR3 runs 15 residues. Trimming took 3 bases from V and 3 from J, leaving 13 bases between them. The CDR3 DNA is TGTGCCAGCAGCTTCCTGACCGGGAAAACAGATACGCAGTATTTT. Translating it yields CASSFLTGKTDTQYF.

The genes are TRBV4-2 and TRBJ2-5; 8 positions agree with TRBD2. J gave up 1 base and V 0 bases, and 7 bases lay outside the gene matches. Germline lookup yields CDR1 LGHNA and CDR2 YNFKEQ. The CDR3 length is 17 residues. CDR3 in amino acids: CASSQEGSGGSQETQYF. CDR3 nucleotides: TGTGCCAGCAGCCAAGAAGGCAGCGGGGGTAGCCAAGAGACCCAGTACTTC.

This chain joins TRBV7-9 and TRBJ1-1; D is ambiguous. V was trimmed by 3 bases and J by 10 bases, leaving 15 bases between them. This CDR3 spans 13 amino acids. Germline V CDR1 and CDR2: SEHNR, FQNEAQ (reference sequence). For the CDR3, the DNA is TGTGCCAGCAGCTTGGGTCCAGAGCCCGGAGCTTTCTTT. Its protein product is CASSLGPEPGAFF.

This clonotype was detected many times. The genes are TRBV6-5 and TRBJ2-1; TRBD2 matches 8 bases. This CDR3 contains 14 residues. Per the germline V gene, CDR1 is MNHEY and CDR2 is SVGAGI. V dropped 0 bases and J dropped 10; count of bases not matched to a gene: 5. Written as DNA, the CDR3 is TGTGCCAGCAGTTACTCGGGACTAGTGGGGGAGCAGTTCTTC. This sequence encodes CASSYSGLVGEQFF.

This clonotype has more than one count but fewer than ten. This sequence joins TRBV19 and TRBJ2-1; 10 nucleotides agree with TRBD2. The junction had 9 bases not matched to a gene; V was cut back by 7 bases and J by 6 bases. The CDR3 runs 15 residues. Germline V lookup: CDR1 LNHDA, CDR2 SQIVND (reference sequence). The CDR3 reads CASTPLAGEGNEQFF. In nucleotides, the CDR3 is TGTGCCAGTACTCCTCTAGCGGGAGAAGGCAATGAGCAGTTCTTC.

The genes are TRBV20-1 and TRBJ2-4, with D unresolved. The assigned J gene may be wrong: the sequence end matches TRBJ2-1 better. Germline assignment: CDR1 DFQATT and CDR2 SNEGSKA (reference sequence). The CDR3 loop spans 14 amino acids. CDR3 nucleotides: TGCAGTGCTAGACAGGTCGTAGCCAAAAACATTCAGTTCTTC. Translating gives CSARQVVAKNIQFF.

This clonotype has only a few counts. V usage is TRBV7-6 and J usage is TRBJ1-1; D may be TRBD1 (6 bases). This CDR3 spans 16 amino acids. V was clipped by 5 bases and J by 0 bases, with 16 bases between them. The germline V gene has CDR1 SGHVS and CDR2 FNYEAQ. Written as DNA, the CDR3 is TGTGCCAGCAGCCCCAGGGAGGGACACATGAACACTGAAGCTTTCTTT. This encodes CASSPREGHMNTEAFF.